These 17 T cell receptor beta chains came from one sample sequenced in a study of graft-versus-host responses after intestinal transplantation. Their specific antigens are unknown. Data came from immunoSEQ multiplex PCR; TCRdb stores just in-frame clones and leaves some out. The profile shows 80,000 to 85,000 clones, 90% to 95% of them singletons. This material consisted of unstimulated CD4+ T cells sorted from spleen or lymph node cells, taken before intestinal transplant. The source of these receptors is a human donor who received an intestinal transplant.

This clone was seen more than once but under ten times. Here the CDR3 DNA reads TGTGCCAGCAGTTTGAACGGCGGGATTTGGGAAAAACTGTTTTTT. Translating it yields CASSLNGGIWEKLFF. V gene TRBV27 combines with J gene TRBJ1-4; D unclear. This CDR3 is built from 15 residues. Germline V CDR1 and CDR2: MNHEY, SMNVEV (reference sequence). V was pared by 3 bases and J by 8 bases, with 16 bases between.

The CDR3 protein is CAWSDLPGLSSYEQYF. The CDR3 DNA reads TGTGCCTGGAGCGATCTCCCAGGCCTCAGCTCCTACGAGCAGTACTTC. The chain is built from TRBV30 and TRBJ2-7; D remains unclear. CDR3 length: 16 amino acids. Germline CDR1 reads GTSNPN; CDR2 reads SVGIG (reference sequence). V was pared by 3 bases and J by 0 bases, with 18 bases between.

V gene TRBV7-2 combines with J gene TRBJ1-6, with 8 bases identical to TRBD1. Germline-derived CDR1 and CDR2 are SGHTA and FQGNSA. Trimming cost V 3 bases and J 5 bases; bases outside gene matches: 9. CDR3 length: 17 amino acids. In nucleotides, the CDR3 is TGTGCCAGCAGCTTCAAGACCGGGACAGGCAATAATTCACCCCTCCACTTT. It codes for CASSFKTGTGNNSPLHF.

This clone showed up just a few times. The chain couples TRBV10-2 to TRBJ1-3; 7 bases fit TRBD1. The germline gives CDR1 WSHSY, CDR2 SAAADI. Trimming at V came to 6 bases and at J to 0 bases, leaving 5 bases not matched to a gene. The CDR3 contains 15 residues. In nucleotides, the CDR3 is TGCGCCAGCAGGGGGACAGCGAGCTCTGGAAACACCATATATTTT. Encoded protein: CASRGTASSGNTIYF.

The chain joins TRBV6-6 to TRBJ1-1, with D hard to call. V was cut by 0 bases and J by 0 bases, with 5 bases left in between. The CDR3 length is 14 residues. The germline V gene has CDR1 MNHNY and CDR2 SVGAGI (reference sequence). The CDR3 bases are TGTGCCAGCAGTTACTCGAGGGTGAACACTGAAGCTTTCTTT. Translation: CASSYSRVNTEAFF.

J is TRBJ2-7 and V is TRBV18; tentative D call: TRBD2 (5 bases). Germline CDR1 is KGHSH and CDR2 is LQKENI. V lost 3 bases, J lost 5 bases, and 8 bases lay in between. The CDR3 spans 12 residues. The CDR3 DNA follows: TGTGCCAGCTCACCGACGGAGGACGAGCAGTACTTC. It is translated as CASSPTEDEQYF.

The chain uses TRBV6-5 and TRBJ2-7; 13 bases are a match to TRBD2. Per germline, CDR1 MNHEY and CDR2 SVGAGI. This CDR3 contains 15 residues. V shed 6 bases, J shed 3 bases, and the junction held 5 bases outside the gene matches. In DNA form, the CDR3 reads TGTGCCAGCAGACGTGGACTAGCGGGGGACTACGAGCAGTACTTC. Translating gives CASRRGLAGDYEQYF.

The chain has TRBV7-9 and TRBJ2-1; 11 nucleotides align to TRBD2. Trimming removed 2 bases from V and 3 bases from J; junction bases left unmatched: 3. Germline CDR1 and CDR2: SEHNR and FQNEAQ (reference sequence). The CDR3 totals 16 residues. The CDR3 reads CASSLQLAGVYNEQFF. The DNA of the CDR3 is TGTGCCAGCAGCTTACAACTAGCGGGGGTCTACAATGAGCAGTTCTTC.

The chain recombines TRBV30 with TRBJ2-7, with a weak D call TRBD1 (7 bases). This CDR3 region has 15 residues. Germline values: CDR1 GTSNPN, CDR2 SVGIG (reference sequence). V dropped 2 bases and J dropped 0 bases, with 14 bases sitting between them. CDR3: CAWSSARGASYEQYF. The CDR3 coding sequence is TGTGCCTGGAGTTCTGCCAGGGGGGCCTCCTACGAGCAGTACTTC.

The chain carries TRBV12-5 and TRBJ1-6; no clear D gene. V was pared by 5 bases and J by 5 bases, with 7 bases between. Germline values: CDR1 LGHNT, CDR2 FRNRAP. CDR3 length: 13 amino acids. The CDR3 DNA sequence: TGTGCTAGTGGTGAGAGGAATAATTCACCCCTCCACTTT. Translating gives CASGERNNSPLHF. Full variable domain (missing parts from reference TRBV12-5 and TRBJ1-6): DARVTQTPRHKVTEMGQEVTMRCQPILGHNTVFWYRQTMMQGLELLAYFRNRAPLDDSGMPKDRFSAEMPDATLATLKIQPSEPRDSAVYFCASGERNNSPLHFGNGTRLTVT.

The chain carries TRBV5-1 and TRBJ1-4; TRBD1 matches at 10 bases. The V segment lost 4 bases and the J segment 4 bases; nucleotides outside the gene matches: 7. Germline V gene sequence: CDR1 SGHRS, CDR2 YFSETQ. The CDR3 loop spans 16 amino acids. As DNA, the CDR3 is TGCGCCAGCAGCCCGGCCGGGACAGGGGTTAATGAAAAACTGTTTTTT. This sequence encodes CASSPAGTGVNEKLFF.

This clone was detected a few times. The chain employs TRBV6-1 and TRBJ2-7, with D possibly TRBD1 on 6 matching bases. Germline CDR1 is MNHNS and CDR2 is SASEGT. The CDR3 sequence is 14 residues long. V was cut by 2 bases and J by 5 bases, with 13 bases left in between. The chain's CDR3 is CASSETYRDHEQYF. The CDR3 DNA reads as TGTGCCAGCAGTGAAACGTACAGGGACCACGAGCAGTACTTC.

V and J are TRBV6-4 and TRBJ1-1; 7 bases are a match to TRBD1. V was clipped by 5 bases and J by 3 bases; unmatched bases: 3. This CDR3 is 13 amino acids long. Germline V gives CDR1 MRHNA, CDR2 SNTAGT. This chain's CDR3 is CASSSTGYTEAFF. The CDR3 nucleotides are TGTGCCAGCAGTTCGACAGGGTACACTGAAGCTTTCTTT.

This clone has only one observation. The CDR3, as DNA: TGTGCCAGCAGTGAAGTGGCATGGGGGGGAGCTAACTATGGCTACACCTTC. This gives the protein CASSEVAWGGANYGYTF. The chain recombines TRBV6-1 with TRBJ1-2; TRBD1 is a possible D gene (5 bases). The CDR3 sequence is 17 residues long. Trimming shortened V by 1 base and J by 0 bases, and 15 bases separated the two germline ends. The germline V gene has CDR1 MNHNS and CDR2 SASEGT.

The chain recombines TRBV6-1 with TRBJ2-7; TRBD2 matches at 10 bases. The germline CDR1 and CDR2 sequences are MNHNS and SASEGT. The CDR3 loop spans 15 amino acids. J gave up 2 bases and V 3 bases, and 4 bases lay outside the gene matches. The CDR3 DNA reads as TGTGCCAGCAGTGATGGACTAGCGGTACCCTACGAGCAGTACTTC. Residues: CASSDGLAVPYEQYF.

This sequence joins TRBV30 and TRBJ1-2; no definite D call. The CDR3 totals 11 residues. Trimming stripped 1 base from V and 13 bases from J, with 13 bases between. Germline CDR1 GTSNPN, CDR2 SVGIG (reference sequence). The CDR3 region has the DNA TGTGCCTGGAGTGGAGTAGGAGGGAGCACCTTC. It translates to CAWSGVGGSTF. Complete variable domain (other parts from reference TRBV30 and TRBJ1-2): SQTIHQWPATLVQPVGSPLSLECTVEGTSNPNLYWYRQAAGRGLQLLFYSVGIGQISSEVPQNLSASRPQDRQFILSSKKLLLSDSGFYLCAWSGVGGSTFGSGTRLTVV.

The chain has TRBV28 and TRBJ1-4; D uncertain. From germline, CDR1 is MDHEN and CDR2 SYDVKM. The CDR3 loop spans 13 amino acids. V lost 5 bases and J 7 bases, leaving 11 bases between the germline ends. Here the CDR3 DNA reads TGTGCCAGCAGTCCCGCAGATGGTGAAAAACTGTTTTTT. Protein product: CASSPADGEKLFF.